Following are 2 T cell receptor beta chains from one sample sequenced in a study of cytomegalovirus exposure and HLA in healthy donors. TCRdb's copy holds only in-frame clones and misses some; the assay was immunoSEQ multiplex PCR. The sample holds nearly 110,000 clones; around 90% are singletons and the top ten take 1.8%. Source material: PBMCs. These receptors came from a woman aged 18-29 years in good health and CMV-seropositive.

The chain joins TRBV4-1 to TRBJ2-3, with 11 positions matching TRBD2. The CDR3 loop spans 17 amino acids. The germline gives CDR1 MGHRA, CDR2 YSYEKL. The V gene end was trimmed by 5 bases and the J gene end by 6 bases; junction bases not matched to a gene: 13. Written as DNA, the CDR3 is TGCGCCAGCAGCAAACACCGAACTAGCGGGGGAACGGATACGCAGTATTTT. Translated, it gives CASSKHRTSGGTDTQYF.

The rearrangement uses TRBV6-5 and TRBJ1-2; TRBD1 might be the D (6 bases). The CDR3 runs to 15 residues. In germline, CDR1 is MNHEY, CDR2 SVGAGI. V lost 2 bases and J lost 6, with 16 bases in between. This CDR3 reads CASSYRSRGKDGYTF. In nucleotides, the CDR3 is TGTGCCAGCAGTTACCGCTCGAGGGGGAAAGATGGCTACACCTTC.